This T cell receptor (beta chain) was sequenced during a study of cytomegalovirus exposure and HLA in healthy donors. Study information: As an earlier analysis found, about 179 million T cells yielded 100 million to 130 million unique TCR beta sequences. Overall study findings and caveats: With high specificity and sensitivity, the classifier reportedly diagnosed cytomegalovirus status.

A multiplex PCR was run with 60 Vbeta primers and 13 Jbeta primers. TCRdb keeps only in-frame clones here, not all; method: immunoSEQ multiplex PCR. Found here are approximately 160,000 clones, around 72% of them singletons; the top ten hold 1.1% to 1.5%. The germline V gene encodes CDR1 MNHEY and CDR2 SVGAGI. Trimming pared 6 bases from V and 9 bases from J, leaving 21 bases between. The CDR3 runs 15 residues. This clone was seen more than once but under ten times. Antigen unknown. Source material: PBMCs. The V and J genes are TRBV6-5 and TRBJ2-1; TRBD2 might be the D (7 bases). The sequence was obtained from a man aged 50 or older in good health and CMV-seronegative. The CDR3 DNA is TGTGCCAGCAGACGAAACTGGGGGGGCCAAGGTGAGCAGTTCTTC. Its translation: CASRRNWGGQGEQFF.